This T cell receptor (beta chain) was documented in a study of T cell responses to AZD1222 COVID-19 vaccine. The study's findings and limits: There were repertoire samples only from the period after the peak T cell response.

The method was immunoSEQ multiplex PCR; TCRdb's version includes in-frame clones alone and lacks a portion of them. The data show about 99,000 clones, approximately 90% seen once. On this clone: No antigen is known for it.

V lost 5 bases and J 5 bases, leaving 15 bases between the germline ends. Looked up from germline, CDR1 is SGHAT and CDR2 is FQNNGV. The CDR3 totals 14 residues. The material sequenced was peripheral blood, taken 28 days after the second AZD1222 dose. The receptor comes from an adult who received the AZD1222 COVID-19 vaccine. The chain joins TRBV11-2 to TRBJ2-5; D is unclear. The CDR3 nucleotides are TGTGCCAGCAGCCAGCGTGTCGGGCGGGAGACCCAGTACTTC. It encodes CASSQRVGRETQYF.